The 14 T cell receptor beta chains in this list originate from one sample, sequenced in a study of T cell responses to AZD1222 COVID-19 vaccine. Clones were sequenced by immunoSEQ multiplex PCR, and TCRdb holds only the in-frame ones, with some missing. In the table there are more than 70,000 clones, about 89% of which are singletons. The sequencing used peripheral blood, collected 28 days after the second AZD1222 dose. Receptor source: an adult who received the AZD1222 COVID-19 vaccine.

The chain has TRBV24-1 and TRBJ1-3, with D tentatively TRBD1 (6 bases). The CDR3 has 18 amino acids. The germline V and J ends were trimmed by 9 bases and 0 bases, with 23 bases remaining between them. CDR1 is KGHDR, CDR2 SFDVKD, per germline. CDR3 loop: CATRRGGATSISGNTIYF. CDR3 sequence (DNA): TGTGCCACCCGGCGGGGGGGGGCCACCTCAATCTCTGGAAACACCATATATTTT.

V is TRBV10-1 and J is TRBJ1-6; D call uncertain. Trimming stripped 2 bases from V and 7 bases from J, with 6 bases between. This CDR3 comprises 13 residues. Germline values: CDR1 WNHNN, CDR2 SYGVQD (reference sequence). The CDR3 protein is CASSEQANSPLHF. The CDR3 DNA reads as TGCGCCAGCAGTGAGCAAGCGAATTCACCCCTCCACTTT.

The chain uses TRBV7-2 and TRBJ1-5, with D possibly being TRBD1 (6 bases). This CDR3 has 13 amino acids. In germline, CDR1 is SGHTA, CDR2 FQGNSA. V was clipped by 5 bases and J by 7 bases, with 12 bases between them. This CDR3 reads CASSTGPGQPQHF. DNA for the CDR3: TGTGCCAGCAGCACAGGGCCAGGGCAGCCCCAGCATTTT.

This clone was observed a few times. CDR3 nucleotide sequence: TGTGCTAGTGGTTTGGTAGAGGGGGTATCTGGCTACACCTTC. It encodes CASGLVEGVSGYTF. The genes are TRBV12-5 and TRBJ1-2; TRBD1 is a possible D gene (6 bases). CDR1 and CDR2 from the germline V gene are LGHNT and FRNRAP. CDR3 length: 14 residues. Trimming removed 0 bases from V and 7 bases from J, with 12 bases in between.

The chain links TRBV5-4 to TRBJ1-2; D ambiguous. The ends were cut back, 2 bases at V and 2 bases at J, with 7 bases in the middle. Germline V lookup: CDR1 SGHNT, CDR2 YYREEE (reference sequence). This CDR3 comprises 13 residues. CDR3 bases: TGTGCCAGCAGCTTTTCCGAAAACTATGGCTACACCTTC. This encodes CASSFSENYGYTF.

This clone occurred once. The genes are TRBV18 and TRBJ2-3, with D possibly being TRBD1 (6 bases). The V end was cut by 4 bases, the J end by 2 bases, with 10 bases between. Germline V gene lookup returns CDR1 KGHSH and CDR2 LQKENI. CDR3 size: 14 residues. CDR3 sequence: CASSRGDTTDTQYF. The CDR3 DNA sequence: TGTGCCAGCTCACGAGGGGACACCACAGATACGCAGTATTTT.

The chain employs TRBV21-1 and TRBJ2-3; the table names TRBD2, a call not compared with the DNA. TRBV21-1 is designated a pseudogene. The length of the CDR3 is 17 residues. In DNA form, the CDR3 reads TGTGCCAGCAGCAAACCGGGGGGGCCTCCTGGCACAGATACGCAGTATTTT. Its translation is CASSKPGGPPGTDTQYF.

V is TRBV6-5 and J is TRBJ1-1; 8 bases are shared with TRBD1. The CDR3 has 15 amino acids. Germline CDR1 reads MNHEY; CDR2 reads SVGAGI. J gave up 3 bases and V 8 bases, and 11 bases lay outside the gene matches. Written as DNA, the CDR3 is TGTGCCAGCTCGAGAAGGGAGACAGGGGACACTGAAGCTTTCTTT. It encodes CASSRRETGDTEAFF.

This clone was found once. The genes are TRBV4-1 and TRBJ1-2; D not certain. CDR3 size: 14 residues. V lost 1 base to trimming and J lost 6 bases, with 12 bases between them. Germline V lookup: CDR1 MGHRA, CDR2 YSYEKL. Here the CDR3 DNA reads TGCGCCAGCAGCCAAGCTGGGATTATTCATGGCTACACCTTC. This gives the protein CASSQAGIIHGYTF.

The rearrangement joins TRBV6-1 to TRBJ1-2, with a possible D match to TRBD1 (5 bases). The V gene's germline CDR1 is MNHNS and CDR2 SASEGT. The CDR3 runs to 15 residues. V shed 1 base and J shed 8 bases, with 17 bases lying between them. CDR3 amino acids: CASSEGGASPRGYTF. Written as DNA, the CDR3 is TGTGCCAGCAGTGAAGGAGGGGCCTCTCCCAGGGGCTACACCTTC.

As for this clone: Other DNA sequences in the sample encode the same CDR3. This chain joins TRBV3-1 (or the pseudogene TRBV3-2) and TRBJ1-1; no reliable D call. Germline values: CDR1 LGHDT, CDR2 YNNKEL (reference sequence). Trimming left V 5 bases short and J 6 bases short, with 7 bases between. The CDR3 loop spans 11 amino acids. The CDR3 nucleotides are TGTGCCAGCAGCTTAAAGGCTGAAGCTTTCTTT. Residues: CASSLKAEAFF.

The chain uses TRBV5-4 and TRBJ2-5, with D unresolved. The CDR3 length is 13 residues. The germline gives CDR1 SGHNT, CDR2 YYREEE (reference sequence). Trimming stripped 10 bases from V and 2 bases from J, with 15 bases between. This CDR3 reads CAHKQYPQETQYF. CDR3 DNA: TGTGCCCACAAACAATACCCACAAGAGACCCAGTACTTC.

The DNA for the CDR3 is TGTGCCAGCAGGTTTTTAGACGGAATTAACTATGGCTACACCTTC. It specifies CASRFLDGINYGYTF. V usage is TRBV6-5 and J usage is TRBJ1-2; D remains unclear. Germline CDR1 is MNHEY and CDR2 is SVGAGI. The CDR3 runs 15 residues. Trimming stripped 6 bases from V and 1 base from J, with 15 bases between.

Only one count was recorded for this clone. The genes are TRBV7-9 and TRBJ1-5; weak D call: TRBD1 (6 bases). CDR1 is SEHNR and CDR2 is FQNEAQ in the germline V gene (reference sequence). The CDR3 totals 14 residues. Deletions cut 5 bases from V and 2 bases from J, with 10 bases between. The CDR3 DNA sequence: TGTGCCAGCAGCGGGGACACCGGCAATCAGCCCCAGCATTTT. This encodes CASSGDTGNQPQHF.